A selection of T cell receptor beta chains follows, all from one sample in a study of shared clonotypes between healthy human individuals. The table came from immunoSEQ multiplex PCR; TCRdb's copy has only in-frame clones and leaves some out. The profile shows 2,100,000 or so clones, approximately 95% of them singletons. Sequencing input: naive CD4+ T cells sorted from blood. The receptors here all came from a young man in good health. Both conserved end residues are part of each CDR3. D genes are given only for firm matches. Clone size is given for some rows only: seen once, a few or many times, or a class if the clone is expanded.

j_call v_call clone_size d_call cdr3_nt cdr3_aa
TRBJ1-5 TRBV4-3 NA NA TGCGCCAGCAGCCAAGATTCCGATCAGCCCCAGCATTTT CASSQDSDQPQHF
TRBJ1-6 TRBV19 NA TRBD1 TGTGCCAGTACCGAGACAGGGGTTGTAAATTCACCCCTCCACTTT CASTETGVVNSPLHF
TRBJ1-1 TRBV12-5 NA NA TGTGCTAGTGGTTGGGGCTGGGCGGGGACCACTGAAGCTTTCTTT CASGWGWAGTTEAFF
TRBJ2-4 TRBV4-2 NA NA TGTGCCAGCAGCCAAGATTCCGGGATTCAGTACTTC CASSQDSGIQYF
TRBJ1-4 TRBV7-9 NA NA TGTGCCAGCAGCTTATCGGGTGGTGAAAAACTGTTTTTT CASSLSGGEKLFF
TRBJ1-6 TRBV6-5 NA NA TGTGCCAGCAGCAGGCAGGGTTCTGGATCACCCCTCCACTTT CASSRQGSGSPLHF
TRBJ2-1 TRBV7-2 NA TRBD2 TGTGCCAGCAGTCGGACTAGCGGGGGTATCTATGAGCAGTTCTTC CASSRTSGGIYEQFF
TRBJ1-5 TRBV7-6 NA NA TGTGCCAGCAGCTTATCGGCAGGGGTCAATCAGCCCCAGCATTTT CASSLSAGVNQPQHF
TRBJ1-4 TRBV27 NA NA TGTGCCAGCAGTTTTGGGTCAGGGTATGGTGAAAAACTGTTTTTT CASSFGSGYGEKLFF
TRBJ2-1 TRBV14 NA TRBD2 TGTGCCAGCAGCCAAGTACAGCTTTTGGGGACTAGCGGGAGAAGTGGTGAGCAGTTCTTC CASSQVQLLGTSGRSGEQFF
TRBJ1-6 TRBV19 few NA TGTGCCAGTAGTACCTTGGGGGGACCGAGTAATTCACCCCTCCACTTT CASSTLGGPSNSPLHF